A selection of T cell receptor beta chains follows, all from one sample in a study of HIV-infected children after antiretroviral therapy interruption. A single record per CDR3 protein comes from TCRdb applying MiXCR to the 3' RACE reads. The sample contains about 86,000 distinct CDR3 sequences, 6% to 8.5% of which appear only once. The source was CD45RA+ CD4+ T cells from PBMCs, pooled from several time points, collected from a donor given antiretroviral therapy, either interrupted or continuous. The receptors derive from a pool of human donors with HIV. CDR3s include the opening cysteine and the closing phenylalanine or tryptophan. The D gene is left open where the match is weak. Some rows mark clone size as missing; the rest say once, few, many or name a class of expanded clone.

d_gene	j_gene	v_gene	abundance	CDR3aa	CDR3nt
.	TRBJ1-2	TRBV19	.	CASSIASGDYGYTF	TGTGCCAGTAGTATTGCTTCAGGCGACTATGGCTACACCTTC
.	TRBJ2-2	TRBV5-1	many	CASRTRSFTGELFF	TGCGCCAGTAGAACGAGGTCCTTCACCGGGGAGCTGTTTTTT
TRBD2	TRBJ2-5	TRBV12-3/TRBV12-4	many	CASSLAANKLAGVETQYF	TGTGCCAGCAGTTTGGCGGCAAACAAGCTAGCGGGAGTTGAGACCCAGTACTTC
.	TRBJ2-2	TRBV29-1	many	CSVEWGSAGELFF	TGCAGCGTTGAATGGGGATCCGCCGGGGAGCTGTTTTTT
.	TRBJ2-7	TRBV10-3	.	CAISDVRPSSYEQYF	TGTGCCATCAGTGACGTACGACCGAGCTCCTACGAGCAGTACTTC
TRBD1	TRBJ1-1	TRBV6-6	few	CASSYSAGGNTEAFF	TGTGCCAGCAGTTACTCCGCAGGGGGGAACACTGAAGCTTTCTTT
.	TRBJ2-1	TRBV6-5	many	CASSYHSEQFF	TGTGCCAGCAGTTACCATAGTGAGCAGTTCTTC
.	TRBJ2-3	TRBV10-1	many	CASSESQITDTQYF	TGCGCCAGCAGTGAGTCCCAAATCACAGATACGCAGTATTTT
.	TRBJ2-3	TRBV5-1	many	CASSFLTTRGTDTQYF	TGCGCCAGCAGCTTCCTAACCACGAGGGGCACAGATACGCAGTATTTT
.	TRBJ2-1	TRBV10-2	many	CASSGDEQFF	TGCGCCAGCAGTGGGGATGAGCAGTTCTTC
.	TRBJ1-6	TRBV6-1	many	CASRKDGGLESPLHF	TGTGCCAGCAGAAAAGACGGGGGGCTCGAATCACCCCTCCACTTT
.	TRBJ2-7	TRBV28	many	CASSFPNGPEQYF	TGTGCCAGCAGTTTCCCAAATGGGCCCGAGCAGTACTTC
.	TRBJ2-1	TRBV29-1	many	CSFREGYEQFF	TGCAGCTTCCGAGAGGGATATGAGCAGTTCTTC
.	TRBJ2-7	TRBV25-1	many	CASSESGSAYEQYF	TGTGCCAGCAGTGAATCGGGTTCTGCCTACGAGCAGTACTTC
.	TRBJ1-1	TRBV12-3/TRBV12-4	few	CASSLGPGGAEAFF	TGTGCCAGCAGTTTGGGACCCGGGGGGGCTGAAGCTTTCTTT
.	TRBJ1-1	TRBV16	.	CASSPRPGGTPAQNTEAFF	TGTGCCAGCTCCCCCCGGCCCGGAGGCACCCCGGCACAGAACACTGAAGCTTTCTTT
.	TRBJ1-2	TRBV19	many	CASSGELDYTF	TGTGCCAGTAGTGGAGAATTGGACTACACCTTC
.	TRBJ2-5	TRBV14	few	CASSLNRARGTQYF	TGTGCCAGCAGCCTTAACAGGGCCCGTGGGACCCAGTACTTC
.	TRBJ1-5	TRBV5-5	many	CASSPRRDQPQHF	TGTGCCAGCAGCCCCCGGAGGGATCAGCCCCAGCATTTT
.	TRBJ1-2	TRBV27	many	CASSRTVLNLYGYTF	TGTGCCAGCAGTCGGACAGTCCTAAATCTCTATGGCTACACCTTC